This T cell receptor beta chain was obtained from a study of T cell therapy after organ transplantation (dated by TCRdb to between 2019 and 2020). Study-level background: The therapy products consisted of autologous CMV-specific T cells grown in vitro for approximately 13 days using a peptide pool of 30 HLA class I and II CMV epitopes. Among the ten patients, eight were classed as clinical responders, while two were classed as nonresponders. Long-term post-therapy blood samples were obtained 20 to 29 weeks after therapy was completed. Of the ten or so patients, only 7 or 8 had long-term post-therapy samples available. A follow-up TRBV repertoire analysis was performed on an open-label phase I trial of autologous CMV-specific adoptive T cell therapy in solid-organ transplant recipients. Each patient got up to 6 T cell doses, given every 2 weeks, and was then monitored for under 30 weeks after finishing therapy. Across 2 to 6 intravenous infusions, patients got a median of 1.92 x 10^8 CMV-specific T cells.

Inclusive of the bounding cysteine and phenylalanine, the CDR3 is 14 residues long. The read is trimmed to its CDR3 DNA, 42 bases read in frame from base 1. Trimming takes 6 bases from V and 4 bases from J, and the germline ends sit 13 bases apart. As encoded in the germline V gene, CDR1 is SNHLY while CDR2 is FYNNEI. Per the publication, the time point label means: 20-29 weeks after completion of therapy. The patients had received solid-organ transplants and had drug-resistant/recurrent cytomegalovirus. Approximately 9 trial participants were selected for repertoire analysis based on availability of post-therapy peripheral blood mononuclear cells. Viable CD3+CD8+CD4- lymphocytes were isolated from PBMCs by sorting on a BD FACSAria III. The Qiagen DNeasy Kit was used to extract genomic DNA from sorted cells. Ten or more counts support this clone. Its antigen is still unknown. No qualities accompany the bases; no much larger clone lies one base away.

TRB CDR3 regions were amplified from genomic DNA with the immunoSEQ two-step, bias-controlled multiplex PCR assay. Sequencing of CDR3 libraries was carried out on an Illumina NextSeq 500. The authors' analysis ran thus. The immunoSEQ Analyzer platform handled the initial alignment and bioinformatics, which included bias normalization against synthetic CDR3 analogs. V, D and J genes were annotated according to IMGT database definitions. Further TRBV analyses used VDJtools version 1.1.10 and the R package tcR version 2.2.1.11 with default settings. GLIPH analysis was performed with version 1.0 using default settings. In CDR3 sequences with at least 5 reads, significant changes in clonotype frequency were tested by a 2-sided binomial test with Benjamini-Hochberg correction (alpha = 0.01). The clones in this table, taken by TCRdb from immuneACCESS, are in-frame only. Not every clone is retained; where verified, under half of the shortfall comes from an unresolved V gene, and the cause of the rest is unknown. D and trimming come from the DNA, and the V and J calls and clone size come from that table. For this sample there are some 17,000 clones; 85% appear just once. The ten largest clones add up to around 30% of the sample.

Study-level results and caveats: Assessment of confounders such as concurrent antirejection and antiviral medications was prevented by the small cohort. Before therapy, nonresponders had marked clonal expansions, and after therapy the repertoires of nonresponders changed only minimally. Fold change in CD8 clonality after therapy was inversely correlated with pretherapy clonality, suggesting that less biased repertoires were more receptive to remodeling. The small number of expansions detected in nonresponders may be due to reduced sample coverage caused by poor CD8+ T cell yield. Both transferred clonotypes and endogenous clonotypes not detected in the therapy products appeared to be included in post-therapy reconstitution.

This material consisted of CD8+ T cells from blood, taken after autologous CMV-specific T cell therapy. The clonotype was recovered from a human patient who had received a solid organ transplant and had CMV disease. In transplant recipients, some T cells may be of donor rather than host origin. This chain is built from TRBV2 and TRBJ1-5; TRBD1 is a possible D gene, resting on 6 matching bases. The bases read TGTGCCAGCAGCCCTACAGGGCTAAATCAGCCCCAGCATTTT. The resulting protein is CASSPTGLNQPQHF.